This TCR beta chain was sequenced in a study of T cells in pancreatic ductal adenocarcinoma. With 1 base removed from V and 8 bases from J, the gap between germline ends came to 7 bases. CDR3 length: 12 amino acids. Per the germline V gene, CDR1 is SGHKS and CDR2 is YYEKEE (reference sequence). The selected patients with pancreatic ductal adenocarcinoma had surgery but no neoadjuvant therapy. The assay was immunoSEQ multiplex PCR, and TCRdb's table has in-frame clones only and misses some. The data show around 2,500 clones, 84% seen once. The specimen sequenced was pancreatic tumor tissue. The V call is TRBV5-5, the J call TRBJ2-1; maybe TRBD1 (6 bases). The receptor was derived from a human donor with pancreatic ductal adenocarcinoma. The CDR3 sequence is CASSLWTDEQFF. CDR3 sequence (DNA): TGTGCCAGCAGCTTGTGGACAGATGAGCAGTTCTTC.